Reported below is one T cell receptor beta chain. Clones were sequenced by immunoSEQ multiplex PCR, and TCRdb holds only the in-frame ones, with some missing. This table holds around 100,000 clones, 84% found once. Trimming stripped 2 bases from V and 2 bases from J, with 13 bases between. The CDR3 has 16 residues. Germline V lookup: CDR1 SGHDT, CDR2 YYEEEE. The data are from a study of blood T cell repertoires in COVID-19. Across the whole study: Material from acute and convalescent COVID-19 was sourced from the United States, Italy and Spain. T cells, B-cell-depleted T cells, or PBMCs provided the cDNA or gDNA that served as material.

This clonotype originated in a human donor in a cohort sampled during active COVID-19. The material sequenced was peripheral blood. The rearrangement uses TRBV5-6 and TRBJ1-4; D not certain. The CDR3 DNA follows: TGTGCCAGCAGCTTTCGGGTTATTGGCACTAATGAAAAACTGTTTTTT. Translating gives CASSFRVIGTNEKLFF.